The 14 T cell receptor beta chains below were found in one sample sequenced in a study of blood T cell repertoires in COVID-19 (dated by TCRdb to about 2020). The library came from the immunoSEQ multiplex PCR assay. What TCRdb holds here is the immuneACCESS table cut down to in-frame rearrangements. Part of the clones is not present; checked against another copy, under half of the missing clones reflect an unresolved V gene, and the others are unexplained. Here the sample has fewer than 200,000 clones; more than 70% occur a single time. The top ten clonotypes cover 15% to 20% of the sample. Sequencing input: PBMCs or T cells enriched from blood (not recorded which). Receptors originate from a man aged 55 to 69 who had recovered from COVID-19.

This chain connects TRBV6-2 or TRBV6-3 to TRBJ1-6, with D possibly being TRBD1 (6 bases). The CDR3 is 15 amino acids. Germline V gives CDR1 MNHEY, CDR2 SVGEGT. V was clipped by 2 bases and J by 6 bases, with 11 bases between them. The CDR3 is CASSYSSRGNSPLHF. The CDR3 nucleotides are TGTGCCAGCAGTTACAGCAGCAGGGGTAATTCACCCCTCCACTTT.

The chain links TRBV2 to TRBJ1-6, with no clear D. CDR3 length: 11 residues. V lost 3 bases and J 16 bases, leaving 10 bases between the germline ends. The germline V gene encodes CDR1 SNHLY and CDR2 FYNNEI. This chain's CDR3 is CASSDSGSLHF. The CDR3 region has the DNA TGTGCCAGCAGTGATTCGGGTAGTCTCCACTTT.

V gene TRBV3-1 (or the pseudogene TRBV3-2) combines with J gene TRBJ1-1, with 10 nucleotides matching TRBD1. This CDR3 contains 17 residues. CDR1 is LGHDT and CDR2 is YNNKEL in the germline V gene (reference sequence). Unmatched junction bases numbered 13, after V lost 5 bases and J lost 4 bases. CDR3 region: CASSLGQGTGRSTEAFF. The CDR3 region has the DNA TGTGCCAGCAGCTTGGGACAGGGGACAGGGCGCTCCACTGAAGCTTTCTTT.

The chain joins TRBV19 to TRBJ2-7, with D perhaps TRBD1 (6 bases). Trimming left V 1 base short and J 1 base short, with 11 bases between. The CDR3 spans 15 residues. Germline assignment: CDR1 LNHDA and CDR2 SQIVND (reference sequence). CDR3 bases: TGTGCCAGTAGTATAGCCGCCCAGGGGTCCTACGAGCAGTACTTC. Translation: CASSIAAQGSYEQYF.

CDR3 nucleotides: TGTGCCACCAGCAGAGGAACCGGGACAGGGGGTGGCTATGGCTACACCTTC. It is translated as CATSRGTGTGGGYGYTF. V gene TRBV15 combines with J gene TRBJ1-2; 11 nucleotides line up with TRBD1. Trimming cost V 1 base and J 4 bases; bases outside gene matches: 8. CDR1 and CDR2 from the germline V gene are LNHNV and YYDKDF (reference sequence). This CDR3 spans 17 amino acids.

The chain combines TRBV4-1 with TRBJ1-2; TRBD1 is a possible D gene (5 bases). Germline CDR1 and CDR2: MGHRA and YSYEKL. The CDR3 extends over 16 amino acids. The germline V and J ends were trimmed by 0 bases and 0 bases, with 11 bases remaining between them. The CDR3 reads CASSQEARTPNYGYTF. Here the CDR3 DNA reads TGCGCCAGCAGCCAAGAAGCCCGGACACCTAACTATGGCTACACCTTC.

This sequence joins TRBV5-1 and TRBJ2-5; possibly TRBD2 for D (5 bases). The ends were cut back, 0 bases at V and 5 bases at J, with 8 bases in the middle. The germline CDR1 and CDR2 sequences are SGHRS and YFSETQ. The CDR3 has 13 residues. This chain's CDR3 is CASSLESGETQYF. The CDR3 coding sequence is TGCGCCAGCAGCTTGGAGTCGGGGGAGACCCAGTACTTC. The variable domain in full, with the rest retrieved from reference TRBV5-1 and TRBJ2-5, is KAGVTQTPRYLIKTRGQQVTLSCSPISGHRSVSWYQQTPGQGLQFLFEYFSETQRNKGNFPGRFSGRQFSNSRSEMNVSTLELGDSALYLCASSLESGETQYFGPGTRLLVL.

The CDR3 is CAWTGVDTGELFF. The CDR3 DNA sequence: TGTGCCTGGACAGGGGTAGACACCGGGGAGCTGTTTTTT. The rearrangement joins TRBV30 to TRBJ2-2; D may be TRBD1 (6 bases). CDR3 length: 13 residues. V gave up 4 bases and J gave up 3 bases, with 9 bases separating them. Per germline, CDR1 GTSNPN and CDR2 SVGIG (reference sequence).

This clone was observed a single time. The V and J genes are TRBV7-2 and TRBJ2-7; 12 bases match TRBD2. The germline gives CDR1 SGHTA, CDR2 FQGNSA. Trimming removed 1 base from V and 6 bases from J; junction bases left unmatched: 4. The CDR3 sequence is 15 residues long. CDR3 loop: CASSLVTSGSSEQYF. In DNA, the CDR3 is TGTGCCAGCAGCTTAGTGACTAGCGGGAGTAGCGAGCAGTACTTC.

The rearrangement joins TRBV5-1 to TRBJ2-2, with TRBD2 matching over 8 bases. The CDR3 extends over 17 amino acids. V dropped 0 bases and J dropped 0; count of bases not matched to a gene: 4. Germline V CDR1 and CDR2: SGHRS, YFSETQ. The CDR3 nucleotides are TGCGCCAGCAGCTTGGGGCTAGCGGGTGCGAACACCGGGGAGCTGTTTTTT. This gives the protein CASSLGLAGANTGELFF. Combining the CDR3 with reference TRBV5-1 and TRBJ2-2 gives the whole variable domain KAGVTQTPRYLIKTRGQQVTLSCSPISGHRSVSWYQQTPGQGLQFLFEYFSETQRNKGNFPGRFSGRQFSNSRSEMNVSTLELGDSALYLCASSLGLAGANTGELFFGEGSRLTVL.

The CDR3 sequence is CATSASGTNEKLFF. Here the CDR3 DNA reads TGTGCCACCAGTGCGTCAGGGACTAATGAAAAACTGTTTTTT. The V call is TRBV24-1, the J call TRBJ1-4; a weak D match, TRBD1 (5 bases). With 5 bases removed from V and 2 bases from J, the gap between germline ends came to 8 bases. Per germline, CDR1 KGHDR and CDR2 SFDVKD. The CDR3 length is 14 residues.

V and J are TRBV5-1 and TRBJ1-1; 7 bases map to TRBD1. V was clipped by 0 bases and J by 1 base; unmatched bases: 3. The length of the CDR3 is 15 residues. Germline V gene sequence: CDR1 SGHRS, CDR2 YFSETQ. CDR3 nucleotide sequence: TGCGCCAGCAGCTTGGCTGACAGGGAGAACACTGAAGCTTTCTTT. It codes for CASSLADRENTEAFF.

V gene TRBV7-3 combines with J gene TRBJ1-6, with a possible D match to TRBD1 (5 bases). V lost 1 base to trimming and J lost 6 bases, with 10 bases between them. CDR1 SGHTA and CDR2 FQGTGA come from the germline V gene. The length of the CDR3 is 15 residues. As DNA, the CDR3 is TGTGCCAGCAGCTTAAGCGGGGGTCCTAATTCACCCCTCCACTTT. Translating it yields CASSLSGGPNSPLHF. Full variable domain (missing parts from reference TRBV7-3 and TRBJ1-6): GAGVSQTPSNKVTEKGKYVELRCDPISGHTALYWYRQSLGQGPEFLIYFQGTGAADDSGLPNDRFFAVRPEGSVSTLKIQRTERGDSAVYLCASSLSGGPNSPLHFGNGTRLTVT.

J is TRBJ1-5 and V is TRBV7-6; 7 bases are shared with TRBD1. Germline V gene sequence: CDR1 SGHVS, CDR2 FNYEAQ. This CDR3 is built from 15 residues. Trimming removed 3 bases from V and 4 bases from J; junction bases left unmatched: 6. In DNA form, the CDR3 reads TGTGCCAGCAGCTTGGAACAGGGGAGGAATCAGCCCCAGCATTTT. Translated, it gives CASSLEQGRNQPQHF.